Below, one T cell receptor (beta chain) is given with its context. The data are from a study of control samples from healthy donors and cancer patients. This table comes from immunoSEQ multiplex PCR, and its TCRdb copy is limited to in-frame clones, with some not included. The sample consists of fewer than 500,000 clones, 80% to 95% of them appearing once. V lost 4 bases and J 0 bases, leaving 8 bases between the germline ends. The CDR3 is 13 amino acids. From germline, CDR1 is GTSNPN and CDR2 SVGIG (reference sequence). This rearrangement joins TRBV30 to TRBJ2-3, with D perhaps matching TRBD2 (6 bases). Sequenced input: PBMCs. This clonotype originated in a middle-aged man with head and neck cancer. In nucleotides, the CDR3 is TGTGCCTGGACGGGGGTAAGCACAGATACGCAGTATTTT. Its protein product is CAWTGVSTDTQYF.